This paragraph reports one T cell receptor (beta chain). TCRdb reprocessed the 5' RACE reads, keeping one entry per CDR3 protein, no DNA. This sample's table reports 3,000 to 4,000 distinct CDR3 sequences. Germline CDR1 reads MDHEN; CDR2 reads SYDVKM. This CDR3 has 17 residues. This sample was included in a study of T cells expressing NK-cell markers. The TCR sequence derives from a man aged 18-70 years in good health. This chain links TRBV28 with TRBJ1-4. Material: blood T cells: a sorted CD56 or NKG2C T cell subset, CD4+ or CD8+ T cells, or bulk PBMC T cells (not recorded which). CDR3 in amino acids: CASSLLEGRPGDEKLFF.